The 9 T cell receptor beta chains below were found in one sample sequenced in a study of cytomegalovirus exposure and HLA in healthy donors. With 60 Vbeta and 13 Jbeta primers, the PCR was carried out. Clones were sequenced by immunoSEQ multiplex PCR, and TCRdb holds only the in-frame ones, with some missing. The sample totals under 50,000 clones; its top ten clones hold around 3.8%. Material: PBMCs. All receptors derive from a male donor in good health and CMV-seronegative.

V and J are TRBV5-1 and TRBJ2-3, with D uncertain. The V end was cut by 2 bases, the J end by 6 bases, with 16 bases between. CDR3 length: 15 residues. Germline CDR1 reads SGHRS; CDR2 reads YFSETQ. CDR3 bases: TGCGCCAGCAGCTTAGCCCTTGCATTCGAGGATACGCAGTATTTT. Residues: CASSLALAFEDTQYF.

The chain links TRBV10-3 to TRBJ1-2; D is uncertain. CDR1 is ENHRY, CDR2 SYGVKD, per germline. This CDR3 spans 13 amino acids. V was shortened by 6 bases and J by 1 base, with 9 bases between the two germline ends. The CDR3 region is CAIRVGSNYGYTF. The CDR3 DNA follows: TGTGCCATCAGGGTGGGCAGTAACTATGGCTACACCTTC.

CDR3 nucleotide sequence: TGTGCCAGCAGCTTAGTTGGGGGGTTACAGCCCCAGCATTTT. Protein: CASSLVGGLQPQHF. V usage is TRBV7-9 and J usage is TRBJ1-5, with D maybe TRBD1 (5 bases). With 1 base removed from V and 7 bases from J, the gap between germline ends came to 11 bases. The CDR3 is made up of 14 amino acids. The germline gives CDR1 SEHNR, CDR2 FQNEAQ (reference sequence).

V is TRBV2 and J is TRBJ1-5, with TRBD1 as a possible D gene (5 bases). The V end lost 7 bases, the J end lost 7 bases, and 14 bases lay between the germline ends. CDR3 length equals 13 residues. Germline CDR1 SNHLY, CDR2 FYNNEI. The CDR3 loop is CASISGRGQPQHF. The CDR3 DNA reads TGTGCCAGCATCTCAGGAAGGGGCCAGCCCCAGCATTTT. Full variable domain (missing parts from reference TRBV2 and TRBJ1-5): EPEVTQTPSHQVTQMGQEVILRCVPISNHLYFYWYRQILGQKVEFLVSFYNNEISEKSEIFDDQFSVERPDGSNFTLKIRSTKLEDSAMYFCASISGRGQPQHFGDGTRLSIL.

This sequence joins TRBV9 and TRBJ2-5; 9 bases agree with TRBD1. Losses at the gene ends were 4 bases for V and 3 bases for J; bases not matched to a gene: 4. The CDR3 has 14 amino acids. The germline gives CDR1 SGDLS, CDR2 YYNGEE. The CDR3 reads CASSLGTGKETQYF. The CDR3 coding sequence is TGTGCCAGCAGCTTGGGGACAGGGAAAGAGACCCAGTACTTC.

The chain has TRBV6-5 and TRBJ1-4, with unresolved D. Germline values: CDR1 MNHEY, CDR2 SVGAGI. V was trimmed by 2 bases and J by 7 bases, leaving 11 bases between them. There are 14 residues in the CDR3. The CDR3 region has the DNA TGTGCCAGCAGTTACGAGGGTCGAGGTGAAAAACTGTTTTTT. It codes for CASSYEGRGEKLFF.

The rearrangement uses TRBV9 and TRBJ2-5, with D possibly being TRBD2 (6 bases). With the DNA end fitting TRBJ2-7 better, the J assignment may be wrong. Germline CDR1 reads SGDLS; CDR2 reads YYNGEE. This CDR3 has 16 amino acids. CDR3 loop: CASSQGGDLSSYEQYF. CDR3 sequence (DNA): TGTGCCAGCAGCCAGGGAGGTGATCTAAGCTCCTACGAGCAGTACTTC.

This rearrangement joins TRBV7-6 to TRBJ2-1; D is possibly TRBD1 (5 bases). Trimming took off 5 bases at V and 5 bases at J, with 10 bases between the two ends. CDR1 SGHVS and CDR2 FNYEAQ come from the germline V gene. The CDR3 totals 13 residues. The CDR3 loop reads CASSPQGDNEQFF. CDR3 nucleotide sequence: TGTGCCAGCAGCCCACAAGGGGACAATGAGCAGTTCTTC.

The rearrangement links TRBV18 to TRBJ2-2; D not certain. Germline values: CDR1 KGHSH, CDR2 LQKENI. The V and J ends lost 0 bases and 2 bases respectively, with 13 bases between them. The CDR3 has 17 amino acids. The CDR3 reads CASSPPYILVNTGELFF. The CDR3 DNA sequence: TGTGCCAGCTCACCACCTTATATTCTTGTCAACACCGGGGAGCTGTTTTTT.